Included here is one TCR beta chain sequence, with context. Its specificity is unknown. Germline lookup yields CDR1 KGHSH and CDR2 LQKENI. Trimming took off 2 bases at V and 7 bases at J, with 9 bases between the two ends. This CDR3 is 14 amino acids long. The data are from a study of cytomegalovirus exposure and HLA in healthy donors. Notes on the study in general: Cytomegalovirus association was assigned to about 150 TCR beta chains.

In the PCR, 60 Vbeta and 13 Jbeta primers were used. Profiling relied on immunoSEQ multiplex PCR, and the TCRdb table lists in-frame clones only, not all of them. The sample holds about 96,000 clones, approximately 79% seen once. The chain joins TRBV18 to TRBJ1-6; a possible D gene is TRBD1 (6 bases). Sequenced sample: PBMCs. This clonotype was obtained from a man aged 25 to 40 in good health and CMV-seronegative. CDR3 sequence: CASSPEGENSPLHF. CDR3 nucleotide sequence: TGTGCCAGCTCACCAGAGGGGGAAAATTCACCCCTCCACTTT.